This T cell receptor (beta chain) is drawn from a study of blood T cell repertoires in COVID-19. Study summary: The study drew acute and convalescent COVID-19 samples from the United States, Italy and Spain. PBMCs, B-cell-depleted T cells, or T cells provided the cDNA or gDNA that made up the material.

The Seattle patients joined while their infection was active and were tracked longitudinally afterward. Germline trimming cut 3 bases from V and 7 bases from J; bases unmatched to any gene: 7. This CDR3 is built from 16 residues. The germline CDR1 and CDR2 sequences are SNHLY and FYNNEI. Original handling: Amplification with reference gene primers provided the estimates of nucleated cell counts. Sequencing was performed with immunoSEQ multiplex PCR; in TCRdb, only in-frame clones are kept and a portion is missing. V and J calls and clone size follow that table, whereas D and trimming were derived from the DNA. The sample includes 180,000 or so clones, roughly 81% of them seen just once.

The sequencing input was peripheral blood. The TCR originated in a woman aged 80 or over with COVID-19, enrolled during active disease. The V gene is TRBV2, the J gene TRBJ2-1; 12 bases agree with TRBD2. The CDR3 sequence: CASSDRLAGERNEQFF. In DNA, the CDR3 is TGTGCCAGCAGTGACAGACTAGCGGGAGAGAGAAATGAGCAGTTCTTC.